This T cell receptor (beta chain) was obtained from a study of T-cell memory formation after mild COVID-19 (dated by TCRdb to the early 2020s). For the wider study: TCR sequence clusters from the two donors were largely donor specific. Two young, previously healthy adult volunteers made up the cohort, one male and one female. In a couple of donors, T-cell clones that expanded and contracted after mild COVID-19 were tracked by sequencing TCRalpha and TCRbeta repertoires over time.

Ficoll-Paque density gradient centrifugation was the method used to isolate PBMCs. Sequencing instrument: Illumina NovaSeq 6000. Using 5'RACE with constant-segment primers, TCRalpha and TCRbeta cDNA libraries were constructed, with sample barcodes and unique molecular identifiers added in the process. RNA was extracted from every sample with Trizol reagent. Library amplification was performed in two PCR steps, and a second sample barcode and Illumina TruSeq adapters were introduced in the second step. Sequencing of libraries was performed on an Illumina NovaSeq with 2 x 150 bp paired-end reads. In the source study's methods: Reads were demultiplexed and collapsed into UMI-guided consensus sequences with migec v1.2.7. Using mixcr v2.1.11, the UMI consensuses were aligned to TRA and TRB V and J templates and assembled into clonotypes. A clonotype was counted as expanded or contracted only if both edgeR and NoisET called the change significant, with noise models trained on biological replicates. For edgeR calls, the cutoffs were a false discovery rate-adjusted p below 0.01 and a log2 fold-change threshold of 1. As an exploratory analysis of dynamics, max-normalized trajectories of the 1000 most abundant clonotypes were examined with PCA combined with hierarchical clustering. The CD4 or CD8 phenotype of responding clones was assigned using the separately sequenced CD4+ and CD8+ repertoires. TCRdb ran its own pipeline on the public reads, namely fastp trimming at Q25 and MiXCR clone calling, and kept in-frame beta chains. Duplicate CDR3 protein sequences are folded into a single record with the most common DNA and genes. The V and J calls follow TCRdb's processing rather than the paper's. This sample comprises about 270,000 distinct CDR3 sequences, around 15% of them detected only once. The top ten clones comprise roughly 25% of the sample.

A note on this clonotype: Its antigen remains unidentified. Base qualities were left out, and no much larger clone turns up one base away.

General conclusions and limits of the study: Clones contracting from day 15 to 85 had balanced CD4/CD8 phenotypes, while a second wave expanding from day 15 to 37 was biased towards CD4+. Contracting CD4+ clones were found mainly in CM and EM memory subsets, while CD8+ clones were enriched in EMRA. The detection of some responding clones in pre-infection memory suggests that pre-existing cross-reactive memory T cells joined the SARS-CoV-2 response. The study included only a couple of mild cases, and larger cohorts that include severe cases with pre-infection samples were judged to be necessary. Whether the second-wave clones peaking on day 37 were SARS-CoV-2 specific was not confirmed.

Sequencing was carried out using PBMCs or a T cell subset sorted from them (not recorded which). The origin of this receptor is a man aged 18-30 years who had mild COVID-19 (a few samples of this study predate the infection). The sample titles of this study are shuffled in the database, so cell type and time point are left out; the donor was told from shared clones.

The DNA is as follows: TGTGCCAGTAGTATTTGGGACACCGCCTACGAGCAGTACTTC. The encoded protein is CASSIWDTAYEQYF. The rearranged segments are TRBV19 and TRBJ2-7; tentative D gene TRBD1, with 6 bases matching. V is shortened by 3 bases, J by 2 bases, and the region joining them spans 11 bases. From a lookup of the germline V gene (reference sequence), CDR1 and CDR2 are LNHDA and SQIVND. From the cysteine through the phenylalanine, the CDR3 covers 14 amino acids. Of the read, only the CDR3 DNA is kept; its 42 bases are in frame from base 1.